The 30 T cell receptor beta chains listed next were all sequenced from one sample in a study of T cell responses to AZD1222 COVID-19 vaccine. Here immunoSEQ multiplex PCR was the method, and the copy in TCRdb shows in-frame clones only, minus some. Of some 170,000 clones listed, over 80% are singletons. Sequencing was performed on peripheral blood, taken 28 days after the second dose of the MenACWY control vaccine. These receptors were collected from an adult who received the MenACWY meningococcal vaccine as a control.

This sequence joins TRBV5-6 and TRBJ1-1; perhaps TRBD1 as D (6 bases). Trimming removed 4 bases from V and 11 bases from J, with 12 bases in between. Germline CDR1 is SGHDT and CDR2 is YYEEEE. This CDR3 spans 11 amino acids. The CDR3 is CASSRQGSAFF. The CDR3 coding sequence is TGTGCCAGCAGCCGGCAGGGGTCGGCTTTCTTT.

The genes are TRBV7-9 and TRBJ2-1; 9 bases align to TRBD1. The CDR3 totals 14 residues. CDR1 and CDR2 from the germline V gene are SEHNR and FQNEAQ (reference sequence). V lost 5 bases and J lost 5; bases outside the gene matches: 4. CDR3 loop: CASSRGQGDNEQFF. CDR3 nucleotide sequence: TGTGCCAGCAGCAGGGGACAGGGTGACAATGAGCAGTTCTTC. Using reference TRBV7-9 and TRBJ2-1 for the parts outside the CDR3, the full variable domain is DTGVSQNPRHKITKRGQNVTFRCDPISEHNRLYWYRQTLGQGPEFLTYFQNEAQLEKSRLLSDRFSAERPKGSFSTLEIQRTEQGDSAMYLCASSRGQGDNEQFFGPGTRLTVL.

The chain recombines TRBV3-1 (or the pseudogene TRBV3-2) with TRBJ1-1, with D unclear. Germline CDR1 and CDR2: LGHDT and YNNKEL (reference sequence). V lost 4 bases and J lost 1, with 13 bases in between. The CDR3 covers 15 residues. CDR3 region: CASSLTTPGNTEAFF. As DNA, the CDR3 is TGTGCCAGCAGCCTCACAACACCCGGGAACACTGAAGCTTTCTTT.

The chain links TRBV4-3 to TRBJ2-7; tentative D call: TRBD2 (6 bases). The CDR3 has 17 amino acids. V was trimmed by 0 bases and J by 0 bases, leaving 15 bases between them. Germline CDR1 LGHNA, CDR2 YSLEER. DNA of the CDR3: TGCGCCAGCAGCCAAGAATTGAGATGGCGGGACTCCTACGAGCAGTACTTC. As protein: CASSQELRWRDSYEQYF.

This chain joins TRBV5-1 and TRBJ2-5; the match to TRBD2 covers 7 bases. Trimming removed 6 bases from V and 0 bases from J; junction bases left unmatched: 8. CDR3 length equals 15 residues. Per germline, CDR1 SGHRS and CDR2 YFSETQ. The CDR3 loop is CASKKTGGNQETQYF. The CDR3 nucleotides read TGCGCCAGCAAAAAAACGGGAGGTAACCAAGAGACCCAGTACTTC.

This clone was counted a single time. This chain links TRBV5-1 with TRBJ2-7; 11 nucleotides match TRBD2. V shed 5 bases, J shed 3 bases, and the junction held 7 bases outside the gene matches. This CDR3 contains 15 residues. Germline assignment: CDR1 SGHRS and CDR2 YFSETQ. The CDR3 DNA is TGCGCCAGCAGTTTTACTAGCGGGAGTATCTACGAGCAGTACTTC. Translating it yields CASSFTSGSIYEQYF.

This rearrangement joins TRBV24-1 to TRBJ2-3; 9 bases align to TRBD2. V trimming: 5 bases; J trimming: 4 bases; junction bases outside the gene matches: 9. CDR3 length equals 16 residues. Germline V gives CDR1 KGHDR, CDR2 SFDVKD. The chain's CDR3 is CATSGPSGRFPDTQYF. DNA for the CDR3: TGTGCCACCAGTGGACCAAGCGGGAGGTTCCCAGATACGCAGTATTTT.

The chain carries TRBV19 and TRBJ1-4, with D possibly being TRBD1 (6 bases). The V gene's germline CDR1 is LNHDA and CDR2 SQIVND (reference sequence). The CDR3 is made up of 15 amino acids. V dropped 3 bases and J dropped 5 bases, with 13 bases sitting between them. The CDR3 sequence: CASSMAGAANEKLFF. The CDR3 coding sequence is TGTGCCAGTAGTATGGCGGGGGCGGCGAATGAAAAACTGTTTTTT.

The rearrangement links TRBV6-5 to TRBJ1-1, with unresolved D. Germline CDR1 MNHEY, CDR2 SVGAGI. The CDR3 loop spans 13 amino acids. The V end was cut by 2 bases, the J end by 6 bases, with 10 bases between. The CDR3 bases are TGTGCCAGCAGTTACCTTGAGGGCGCTGAAGCTTTCTTT. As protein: CASSYLEGAEAFF.

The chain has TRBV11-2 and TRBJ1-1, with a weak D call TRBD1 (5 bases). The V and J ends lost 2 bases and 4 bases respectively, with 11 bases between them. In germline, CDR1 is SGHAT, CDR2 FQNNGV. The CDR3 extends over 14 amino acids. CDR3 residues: CASSLMGGVTEAFF. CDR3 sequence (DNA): TGTGCCAGCAGCTTAATGGGGGGGGTCACTGAAGCTTTCTTT.

The CDR3 reads CASSDSLDPGGYEQYF. The CDR3 DNA reads TGTGCCAGCAGTGACTCGCTGGACCCGGGCGGGTACGAGCAGTACTTC. This rearrangement joins TRBV6-4 to TRBJ2-7, with D possibly TRBD2 on 5 matching bases. The V and J ends lost 0 bases and 4 bases respectively, with 16 bases between them. Germline V gene data show CDR1 as MRHNA and CDR2 as SNTAGT. This CDR3 contains 16 residues.

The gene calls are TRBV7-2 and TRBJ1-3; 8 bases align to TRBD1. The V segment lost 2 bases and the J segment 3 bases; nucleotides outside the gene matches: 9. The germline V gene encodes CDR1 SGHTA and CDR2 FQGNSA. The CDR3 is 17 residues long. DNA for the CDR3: TGTGCCAGCAGCTTAAGTAGAACCGGGACAGGTGGAAACACCATATATTTT. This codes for CASSLSRTGTGGNTIYF.

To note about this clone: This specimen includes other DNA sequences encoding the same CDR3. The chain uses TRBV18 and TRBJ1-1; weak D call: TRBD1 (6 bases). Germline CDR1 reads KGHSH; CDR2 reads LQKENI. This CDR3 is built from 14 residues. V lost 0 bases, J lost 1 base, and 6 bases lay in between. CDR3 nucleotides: TGTGCCAGCTCACCACCGACAGGGAACACTGAAGCTTTCTTT. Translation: CASSPPTGNTEAFF.

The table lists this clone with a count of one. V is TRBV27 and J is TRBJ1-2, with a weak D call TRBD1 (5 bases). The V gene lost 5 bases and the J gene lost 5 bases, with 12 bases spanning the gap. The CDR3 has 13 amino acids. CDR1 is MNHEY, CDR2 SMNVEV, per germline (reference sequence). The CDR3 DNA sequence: TGTGCCAGCAGTCCCGCCGCAGGGTATGGCTACACCTTC. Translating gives CASSPAAGYGYTF.

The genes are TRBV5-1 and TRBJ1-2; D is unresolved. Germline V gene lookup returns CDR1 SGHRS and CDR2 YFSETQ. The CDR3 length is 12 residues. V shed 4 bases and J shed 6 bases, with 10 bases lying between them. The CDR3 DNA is TGCGCCAGCAGCCCCGAGGGTGATGGCTACACCTTC. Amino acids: CASSPEGDGYTF. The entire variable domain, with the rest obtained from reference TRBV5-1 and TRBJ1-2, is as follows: KAGVTQTPRYLIKTRGQQVTLSCSPISGHRSVSWYQQTPGQGLQFLFEYFSETQRNKGNFPGRFSGRQFSNSRSEMNVSTLELGDSALYLCASSPEGDGYTFGSGTRLTVV.

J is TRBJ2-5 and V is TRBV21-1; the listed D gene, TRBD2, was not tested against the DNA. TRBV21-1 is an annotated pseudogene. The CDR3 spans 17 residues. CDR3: CASSKRGPLGTKETQYF. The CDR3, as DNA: TGTGCCAGCAGCAAAAGAGGGCCTCTCGGGACTAAAGAGACCCAGTACTTC.

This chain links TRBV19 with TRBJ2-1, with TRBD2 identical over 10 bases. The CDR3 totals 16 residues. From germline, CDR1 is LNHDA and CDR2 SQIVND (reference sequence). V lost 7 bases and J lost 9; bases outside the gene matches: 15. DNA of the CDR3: TGTGCCAGTACCCCGACTGCTAGCGGGAGTAGGTTTGAGCAGTTCTTC. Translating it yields CASTPTASGSRFEQFF.

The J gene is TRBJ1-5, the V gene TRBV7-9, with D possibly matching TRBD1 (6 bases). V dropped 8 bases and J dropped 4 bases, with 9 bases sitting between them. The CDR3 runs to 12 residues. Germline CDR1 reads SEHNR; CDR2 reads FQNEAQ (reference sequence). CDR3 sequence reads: CASGGQNQPQHF. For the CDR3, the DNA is TGTGCCAGCGGGGGCCAAAATCAGCCCCAGCATTTT. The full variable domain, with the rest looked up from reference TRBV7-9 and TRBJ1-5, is DTGVSQNPRHKITKRGQNVTFRCDPISEHNRLYWYRQTLGQGPEFLTYFQNEAQLEKSRLLSDRFSAERPKGSFSTLEIQRTEQGDSAMYLCASGGQNQPQHFGDGTRLSIL.

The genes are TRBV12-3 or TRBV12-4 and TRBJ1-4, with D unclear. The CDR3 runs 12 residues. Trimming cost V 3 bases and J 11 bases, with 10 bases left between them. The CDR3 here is CASSFSDAKLFF. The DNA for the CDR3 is TGTGCCAGCAGTTTTTCGGACGCCAAACTGTTTTTT.

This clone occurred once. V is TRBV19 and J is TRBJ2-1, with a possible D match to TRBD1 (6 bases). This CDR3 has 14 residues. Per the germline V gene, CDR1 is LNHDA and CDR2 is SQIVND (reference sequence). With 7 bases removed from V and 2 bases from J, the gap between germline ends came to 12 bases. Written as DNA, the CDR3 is TGTGCCAGTAAGACAGGTAAGACCTACAATGAGCAGTTCTTC. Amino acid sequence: CASKTGKTYNEQFF.

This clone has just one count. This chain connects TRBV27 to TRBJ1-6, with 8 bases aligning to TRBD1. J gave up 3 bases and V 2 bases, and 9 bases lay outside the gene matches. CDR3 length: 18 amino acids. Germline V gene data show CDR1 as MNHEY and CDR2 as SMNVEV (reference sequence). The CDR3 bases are TGTGCCAGCAGTTTAAGACCGACAGGGGCAAGCTATAATTCACCCCTCCACTTT. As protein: CASSLRPTGASYNSPLHF.

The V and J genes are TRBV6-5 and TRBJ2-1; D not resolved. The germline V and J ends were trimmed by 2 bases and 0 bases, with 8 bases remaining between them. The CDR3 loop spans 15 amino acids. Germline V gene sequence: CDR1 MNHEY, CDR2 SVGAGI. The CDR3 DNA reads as TGTGCCAGCAGTTACGCCCATAGCTCCTACAATGAGCAGTTCTTC. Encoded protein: CASSYAHSSYNEQFF.

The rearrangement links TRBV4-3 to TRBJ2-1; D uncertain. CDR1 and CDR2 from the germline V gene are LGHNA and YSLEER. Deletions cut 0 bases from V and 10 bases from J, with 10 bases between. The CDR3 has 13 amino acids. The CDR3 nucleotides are TGCGCCAGCAGCCAAGATGCGGTGGGCGAGCAGTTCTTC. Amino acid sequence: CASSQDAVGEQFF.

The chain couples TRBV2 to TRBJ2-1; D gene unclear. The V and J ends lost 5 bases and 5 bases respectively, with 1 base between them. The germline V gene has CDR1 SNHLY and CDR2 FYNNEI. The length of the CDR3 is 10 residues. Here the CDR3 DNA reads TGTGCCAGCAGTAACAATGAGCAGTTCTTC. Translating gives CASSNNEQFF. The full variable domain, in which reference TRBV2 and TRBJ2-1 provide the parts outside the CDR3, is EPEVTQTPSHQVTQMGQEVILRCVPISNHLYFYWYRQILGQKVEFLVSFYNNEISEKSEIFDDQFSVERPDGSNFTLKIRSTKLEDSAMYFCASSNNEQFFGPGTRLTVL.

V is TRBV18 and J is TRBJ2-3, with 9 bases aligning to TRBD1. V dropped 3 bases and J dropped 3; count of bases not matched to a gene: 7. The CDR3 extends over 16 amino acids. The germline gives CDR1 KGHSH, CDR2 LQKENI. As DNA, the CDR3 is TGTGCCAGCTCACCTCAACAGGGGGCTGGTACAGATACGCAGTATTTT. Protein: CASSPQQGAGTDTQYF.

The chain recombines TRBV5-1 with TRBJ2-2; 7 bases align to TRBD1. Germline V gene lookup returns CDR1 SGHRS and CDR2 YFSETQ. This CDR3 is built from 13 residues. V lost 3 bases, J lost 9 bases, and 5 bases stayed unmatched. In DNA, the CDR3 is TGCGCCAGCAGCTCGAGACAGGGCTGGGAGCTGTTTTTT. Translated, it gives CASSSRQGWELFF.

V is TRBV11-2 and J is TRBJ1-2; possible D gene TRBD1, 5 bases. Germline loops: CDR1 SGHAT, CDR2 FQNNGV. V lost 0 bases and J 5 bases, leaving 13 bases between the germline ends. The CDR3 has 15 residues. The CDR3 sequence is CASSLEPGPGYGYTF. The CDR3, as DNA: TGTGCCAGCAGCTTAGAACCGGGACCGGGATATGGCTACACCTTC.

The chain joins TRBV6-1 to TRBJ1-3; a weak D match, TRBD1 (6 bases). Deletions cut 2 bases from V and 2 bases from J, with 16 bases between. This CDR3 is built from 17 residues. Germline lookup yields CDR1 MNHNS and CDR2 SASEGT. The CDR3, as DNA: TGTGCCAGCAGTGAATCAGGGGAGGAGGGGGCTGGAAACACCATATATTTT. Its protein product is CASSESGEEGAGNTIYF.

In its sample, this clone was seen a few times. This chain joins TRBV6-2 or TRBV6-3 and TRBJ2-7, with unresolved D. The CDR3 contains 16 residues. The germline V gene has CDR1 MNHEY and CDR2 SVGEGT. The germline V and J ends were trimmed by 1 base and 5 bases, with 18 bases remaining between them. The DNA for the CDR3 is TGTGCCAGCAGTTACTTGGCCCAGCGCGCTGGGGACGAGCAGTACTTC. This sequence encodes CASSYLAQRAGDEQYF.

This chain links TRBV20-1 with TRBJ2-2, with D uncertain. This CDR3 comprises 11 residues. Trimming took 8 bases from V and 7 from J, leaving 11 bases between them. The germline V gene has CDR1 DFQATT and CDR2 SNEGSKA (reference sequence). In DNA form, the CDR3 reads TGCAGTTTCAATTACAACGGGGAGCTGTTTTTT. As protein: CSFNYNGELFF.